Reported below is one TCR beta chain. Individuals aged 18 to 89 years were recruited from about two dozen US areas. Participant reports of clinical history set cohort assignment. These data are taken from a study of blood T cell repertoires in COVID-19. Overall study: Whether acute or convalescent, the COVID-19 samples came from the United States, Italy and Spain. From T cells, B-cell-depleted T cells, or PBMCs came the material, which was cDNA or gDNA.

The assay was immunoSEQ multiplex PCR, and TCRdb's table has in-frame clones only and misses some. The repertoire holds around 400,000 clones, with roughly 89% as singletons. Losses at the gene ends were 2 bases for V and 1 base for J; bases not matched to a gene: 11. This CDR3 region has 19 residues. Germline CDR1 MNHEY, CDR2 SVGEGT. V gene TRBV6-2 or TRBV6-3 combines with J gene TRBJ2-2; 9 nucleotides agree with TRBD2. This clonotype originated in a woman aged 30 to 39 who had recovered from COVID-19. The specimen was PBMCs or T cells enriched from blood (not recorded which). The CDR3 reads CASSYGIMVAGENTGELFF. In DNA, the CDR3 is TGTGCCAGCAGTTACGGTATAATGGTAGCGGGAGAGAACACCGGGGAGCTGTTTTTT.